This record looks at one T cell receptor beta chain sequence and its context. The CDR3 extends over 15 amino acids. After removal of 5 bases from V and 2 bases from J, the junction contained 6 bases not matched to a gene. Germline V gene sequence: CDR1 SGHTA, CDR2 FQGNSA. This record comes from a study of T cell changes during pregnancy in multiple sclerosis. The protocol was immunoSEQ multiplex PCR, while the TCRdb copy is restricted to in-frame clones and leaves out a portion. The table has more than 35,000 clones, 90% seen once; the top ten hold under 0.55%. The sequence was obtained from a female donor in good health, enrolled as a control in a pregnancy study. This rearrangement joins TRBV7-2 to TRBJ1-3; 7 nucleotides match TRBD1. Sample: CD4+ T cells from peripheral blood mononuclear cells, taken in the first trimester of pregnancy. The CDR3 bases are TGTGCCAGCAGCAAAAGACAGGGAGCTGGAAACACCATATATTTT. Translating gives CASSKRQGAGNTIYF.